These 28 T cell receptor beta chains came from one sample sequenced in a study of blood T cell repertoires in COVID-19. Profiling relied on immunoSEQ multiplex PCR, and the TCRdb table lists in-frame clones only, not all of them. There are around 300,000 clones in the sample; about 86% occur only once, and roughly 3% lies in the top ten. The sample taken for sequencing was peripheral blood. These receptors were taken from a man aged 25-40 years with active or convalescent COVID-19.

J is TRBJ2-3 and V is TRBV6-4; the match to TRBD2 covers 12 bases. Germline V gene lookup returns CDR1 MRHNA and CDR2 SNTAGT. The V and J ends lost 6 bases and 3 bases, in that order; junction bases with no gene match: 10. CDR3 length equals 17 residues. DNA for the CDR3: TGTGCCAGCAGGGATAAGACTAGCGGGAGTAGAACAGATACGCAGTATTTT. Its protein product is CASRDKTSGSRTDTQYF.

This chain uses TRBV4-1 with TRBJ2-7; no definite D call. V gave up 3 bases and J gave up 5 bases, with 5 bases separating them. The germline gives CDR1 MGHRA, CDR2 YSYEKL. The CDR3 loop spans 11 amino acids. CDR3 loop: CASSHGDEQYF. The CDR3, as DNA: TGCGCCAGCAGCCATGGAGACGAGCAGTACTTC.

The sample holds a few counts of this clone. V gene TRBV5-6 combines with J gene TRBJ2-2; TRBD1 matches at 8 bases. The ends lost 3 bases at V and 7 bases at J; junction bases unmatched: 11. The CDR3 runs to 16 residues. Germline V gives CDR1 SGHDT, CDR2 YYEEEE. The CDR3 protein is CASSYPGQAVFGELFF. The CDR3 DNA follows: TGTGCCAGCAGCTACCCGGGACAGGCTGTCTTCGGGGAGCTGTTTTTT.

CDR3 in DNA: TGTGCCAGCAGCTTGGGGGCAGCGGGATACAATGAGCAGTTCTTC. This translates into CASSLGAAGYNEQFF. The genes are TRBV11-2 and TRBJ2-1; D is possibly TRBD2 (7 bases). The germline CDR1 and CDR2 sequences are SGHAT and FQNNGV. Trimming shortened V by 3 bases and J by 4 bases, and 13 bases separated the two germline ends. The CDR3 totals 15 residues.

The CDR3 bases are TGTGCCAGCAGCCCGCTAGTCCGCGGGGGTTCGAACAATGAGCAGTTCTTC. Protein sequence: CASSPLVRGGSNNEQFF. The chain is built from TRBV7-9 and TRBJ2-1; 7 positions agree with TRBD2. V gave up 5 bases and J gave up 5 bases; unmatched junction bases: 15. This CDR3 has 17 amino acids. Per the germline V gene, CDR1 is SEHNR and CDR2 is FQNEAQ (reference sequence).

The chain's CDR3 is CASSTDRAETQYF. In DNA, the CDR3 is TGTGCCAGCAGCACGGACAGGGCGGAGACCCAGTACTTC. This chain joins TRBV7-7 and TRBJ2-5, with 8 bases that match TRBD1. This CDR3 region has 13 residues. Germline V gene sequence: CDR1 SSHAT, CDR2 FNYEAQ (reference sequence). V gave up 5 bases and J gave up 5 bases; unmatched junction bases: 4.

The chain uses TRBV6-6 and TRBJ2-2; 8 positions agree with TRBD2. The CDR3 runs to 16 residues. CDR1 and CDR2 (germline): MNHNY, SVGAGI (reference sequence). V shed 4 bases and J 1 base; nucleotides not matched to a gene: 5. The CDR3 region is CASSLTSALNTGELFF. CDR3 nucleotide sequence: TGTGCCAGCAGTTTGACTAGCGCGCTGAACACCGGGGAGCTGTTTTTT.

As for this clone: Other DNA sequences in this sample translate to the same CDR3. This sequence joins TRBV9 and TRBJ2-1; the match to TRBD2 covers 13 bases. Germline V gene data show CDR1 as SGDLS and CDR2 as YYNGEE. This CDR3 is built from 15 residues. V dropped 2 bases and J dropped 5; count of bases not matched to a gene: 1. The CDR3, as DNA: TGTGCCAGCAGCGTCGGACTAGCGGGAGACAATGAGCAGTTCTTC. Residues: CASSVGLAGDNEQFF.

J is TRBJ1-5 and V is TRBV28; no firm D call. V lost 1 base to trimming and J lost 1 base, with 8 bases between them. Germline V gene sequence: CDR1 MDHEN, CDR2 SYDVKM. The CDR3 runs to 15 residues. The CDR3 is CASSLLGSSNQPQHF. The CDR3, as DNA: TGTGCCAGCAGTTTATTGGGTAGCAGCAATCAGCCCCAGCATTTT.

This clone was detected only once. This chain connects TRBV11-3 to TRBJ1-6, with 8 bases aligning to TRBD1. V was pared by 7 bases and J by 5 bases, with 1 base of the junction left unmatched. Germline V gene data show CDR1 as SGHNT and CDR2 as YENEEA. CDR3 length: 13 residues. The chain's CDR3 is CASTDRDNSPLHF. The CDR3, as DNA: TGTGCCAGCACGGACAGGGATAATTCACCCCTCCACTTT.

This sequence joins TRBV5-8 and TRBJ2-3; 10 bases match TRBD1. CDR1 and CDR2 (germline): SGHTS, YDEGEE. There are 14 residues in the CDR3. V was clipped by 3 bases and J by 5 bases; unmatched bases: 3. The CDR3 nucleotides are TGTGCCAGCAGCTGGGACAGGGGAGTAGATACGCAGTATTTT. It yields the protein CASSWDRGVDTQYF. The full variable domain, rest sourced from reference TRBV5-8 and TRBJ2-3, is EAGVTQSPTHLIKTRGQQATLRCSPISGHTSVYWYQQALGLGLQFLLWYDEGEERNRGNFPPRFSGRQFPNYSSELNVNALELEDSALYLCASSWDRGVDTQYFGPGTRLTVL.

This chain links TRBV4-3 with TRBJ1-3; D is undetermined. The germline V gene encodes CDR1 LGHNA and CDR2 YSLEER. The V gene lost 0 bases and the J gene lost 0 bases, with 12 bases spanning the gap. There are 17 residues in the CDR3. This CDR3 is CASSQDMGSHSGNTIYF. CDR3 DNA sequence: TGCGCCAGCAGCCAAGATATGGGCAGCCACTCTGGAAACACCATATATTTT.

The V and J genes are TRBV21-1 and TRBJ2-7; the table names TRBD2, a call not compared with the DNA. TRBV21-1 is given as a pseudogene. This CDR3 is built from 15 residues. The CDR3 reads CASSNLAYLYKVEYF. In DNA form, the CDR3 reads TGTGCCAGCAGCAACCTAGCGTACCTATACAAGGTGGAGTACTTC.

V usage is TRBV19 and J usage is TRBJ1-5, with D possibly TRBD1 on 6 matching bases. The germline gives CDR1 LNHDA, CDR2 SQIVND (reference sequence). The CDR3 spans 12 residues. V was trimmed by 10 bases and J by 9 bases, leaving 16 bases between them. DNA for the CDR3: TGTGCCACCAGGGGCGGCCCGGGGCCCCAGCATTTT. Amino acids: CATRGGPGPQHF.

This chain uses TRBV12-3 or TRBV12-4 with TRBJ2-1; 7 positions agree with TRBD1. The trim removed 6 bases at V and 15 bases at J, leaving 11 bases unmatched. This CDR3 has 12 amino acids. The CDR3 here is CASSSRQGKRFF. The DNA for the CDR3 is TGTGCCAGCAGCTCCAGACAGGGCAAGAGGTTCTTC.

The rearrangement joins TRBV18 to TRBJ2-1; maybe TRBD2 (6 bases). Trimming stripped 2 bases from V and 3 bases from J, with 11 bases between. The CDR3 is 15 residues long. Per the germline V gene, CDR1 is KGHSH and CDR2 is LQKENI. The CDR3 loop is CASSPGGMNYNEQFF. CDR3 in DNA: TGTGCCAGCTCACCAGGAGGGATGAACTACAATGAGCAGTTCTTC.

This clone was seen only a few times. The chain has TRBV3-1 (or the pseudogene TRBV3-2) and TRBJ1-1; tentative D call: TRBD1 (5 bases). The V end was cut by 1 base, the J end by 7 bases, with 13 bases between. Germline CDR1 is LGHDT and CDR2 is YNNKEL (reference sequence). This CDR3 contains 14 residues. The CDR3 spells CASSQVSRVGEAFF. The CDR3 DNA reads TGTGCCAGCAGCCAAGTTAGCAGGGTGGGTGAAGCTTTCTTT.

This sequence joins TRBV19 and TRBJ1-2, with D uncertain. The germline gives CDR1 LNHDA, CDR2 SQIVND (reference sequence). There are 15 residues in the CDR3. V lost 3 bases and J 6 bases, leaving 17 bases between the germline ends. Written as DNA, the CDR3 is TGTGCCAGTAGTATGCGTGGGTTTCGCGGTCATGGCTACACCTTC. Protein: CASSMRGFRGHGYTF.

The gene calls are TRBV5-8 and TRBJ2-2, with D possibly TRBD1 on 5 matching bases. The V gene's germline CDR1 is SGHTS and CDR2 YDEGEE. The CDR3 length is 15 residues. V gave up 5 bases and J gave up 2 bases, with 13 bases separating them. The chain's CDR3 is CASRSPGINTGELFF. The CDR3 nucleotides are TGTGCCAGCAGATCCCCAGGGATAAACACCGGGGAGCTGTTTTTT.

This clone has only a few counts. This chain connects TRBV30 to TRBJ2-2, with TRBD1 matching over 7 bases. V shed 6 bases and J 15 bases; nucleotides not matched to a gene: 10. This CDR3 spans 11 amino acids. CDR1 and CDR2 (germline): GTSNPN, SVGIG (reference sequence). The CDR3 DNA follows: TGTGCCTGTGGGGGCAGGGGGTTTTTGTTTTTT. Its protein product is CACGGRGFLFF.

The chain couples TRBV18 to TRBJ1-3; D is unclear. Germline values: CDR1 KGHSH, CDR2 LQKENI. This CDR3 comprises 14 residues. The germline V and J ends were trimmed by 2 bases and 4 bases, with 9 bases remaining between them. The CDR3 reads CASSPTVQGNTIYF. The CDR3 coding sequence is TGTGCCAGCTCACCAACAGTCCAAGGAAACACCATATATTTT.

In DNA form, the CDR3 reads TGCGCCAGCAGCCGAGAGGGCGCGGGGCCCGGGGAGCTGTTTTTT. It encodes CASSREGAGPGELFF. The chain joins TRBV4-3 to TRBJ2-2; maybe TRBD2 (6 bases). This CDR3 region has 15 residues. V was cut by 4 bases and J by 6 bases, with 15 bases left in between. Germline-derived CDR1 and CDR2 are LGHNA and YSLEER.

This chain joins TRBV6-5 and TRBJ2-7; 7 bases agree with TRBD2. The germline CDR1 and CDR2 sequences are MNHEY and SVGAGI. V lost 4 bases to trimming and J lost 6 bases; unmatched junction nucleotides: 12. The CDR3 runs 15 residues. The CDR3 DNA reads as TGTGCCAGCAGTTTTATAGCGGGCCAATCGGCCGAGCAGTACTTC. Translating it yields CASSFIAGQSAEQYF.

The chain carries TRBV5-1 and TRBJ1-1; 9 positions agree with TRBD1. The junction had 4 bases not matched to a gene; V was cut back by 4 bases and J by 0 bases. The CDR3 consists of 15 residues. Germline CDR1 and CDR2: SGHRS and YFSETQ. CDR3 amino acids: CASSTRDRVNTEAFF. CDR3 sequence (DNA): TGCGCCAGCAGCACACGGGACAGGGTGAACACTGAAGCTTTCTTT.

This clone was seen a handful of times. The rearrangement joins TRBV4-3 to TRBJ1-4; 7 nucleotides align to TRBD1. Germline V gives CDR1 LGHNA, CDR2 YSLEER. The CDR3 totals 16 residues. Trimming at V came to 0 bases and at J to 3 bases, leaving 4 bases not matched to a gene. The CDR3 DNA follows: TGCGCCAGCAGCCAAGATGGCAGGGGGGCTAATGAAAAACTGTTTTTT. This codes for CASSQDGRGANEKLFF.

This clone was seen many times. The chain carries TRBV27 and TRBJ2-5; D unclear. V lost 2 bases and J 4 bases, leaving 8 bases between the germline ends. Germline V lookup: CDR1 MNHEY, CDR2 SMNVEV (reference sequence). CDR3 size: 13 residues. CDR3 residues: CASSLGPVETQYF. For the CDR3, the DNA is TGTGCCAGCAGTTTAGGGCCAGTAGAGACCCAGTACTTC.

The sample holds a few counts of this clone. This chain uses TRBV2 with TRBJ2-1, with a possible D match to TRBD1 (6 bases). The length of the CDR3 is 14 residues. From germline, CDR1 is SNHLY and CDR2 FYNNEI. The V gene lost 7 bases and the J gene lost 7 bases, with 17 bases spanning the gap. The CDR3, as DNA: TGTGCCAGCAACCAAAGGGGGAGCCGGAATGAGCAGTTCTTC. This translates into CASNQRGSRNEQFF.

The rearrangement links TRBV20-1 to TRBJ2-1; 9 bases are a match to TRBD2. CDR3 size: 11 residues. In germline, CDR1 is DFQATT, CDR2 SNEGSKA (reference sequence). The CDR3 nucleotides read TGCGTGGCGGGAGGGGGGCATGAGCAGTTCTTC. Translation: CVAGGGHEQFF.